This T cell receptor (beta chain) was obtained from a study of blood T cell repertoires in COVID-19. The wider study: Acute and convalescent COVID-19 samples came from the United States, Italy and Spain.

The method was immunoSEQ multiplex PCR; TCRdb's version includes in-frame clones alone and lacks a portion of them. The sample holds some 69,000 clones; 65% to 85% are singletons and the top ten take 16%. The CDR3 is 18 residues long. Sequences were obtained from peripheral blood. This chain uses TRBV12-2 with TRBJ1-3; the tabulated D call, TRBD1, remains unverified against the DNA. TRBV12-2 is deemed a pseudogene. The TCR was taken from a man between 60 and 75 years old with acute or convalescent COVID-19. The CDR3 is CASRFQHHRAPPGNTIYF. In nucleotides, the CDR3 is TGTGCAAGTCGCTTCCAACACCACAGGGCACCCCCCGGAAACACCATATATTTT.